This T cell receptor (beta chain) was sequenced for a study of control samples from healthy donors and cancer patients. The table came from immunoSEQ multiplex PCR; TCRdb's copy has only in-frame clones and leaves some out. The table has roughly 83,000 clones, around 80% seen once. The specimen was blood. The sequence was collected from a woman aged 60-70 years in good health.

In DNA form, the CDR3 reads TGTGCCAGCAGCTTACACGGAAACACCATATATTTT. It yields the protein CASSLHGNTIYF. This chain uses TRBV11-2 with TRBJ1-3; D remains ambiguous. In germline, CDR1 is SGHAT, CDR2 FQNNGV. This CDR3 has 12 residues. Trimming cost V 2 bases and J 4 bases, with 3 bases left between them. The full variable domain, with the rest looked up from reference TRBV11-2 and TRBJ1-3, is EAGVAQSPRYKIIEKRQSVAFWCNPISGHATLYWYQQILGQGPKLLIQFQNNGVVDDSQLPKDRFSAERLKGVDSTLKIQPAKLEDSAVYLCASSLHGNTIYFGEGSWLTVV.